This entry describes one TCR beta chain. V dropped 6 bases and J dropped 8; count of bases not matched to a gene: 14. Germline lookup yields CDR1 ENHRY and CDR2 SYGVKD. The CDR3 spans 15 residues. The sample originates from a study of OX40 agonist ivuxolimab in advanced cancers. Assay used: immunoSEQ multiplex PCR; TCRdb lists only in-frame clones, some missing. The sample holds about 100,000 clones, 91% seen once. The clonotype was recovered from an adult with an advanced solid tumor such as melanoma, head and neck, liver or kidney cancer. The input for sequencing was CD4+ or CD8+ T cells sorted from blood, taken in a trial of the OX40 agonist ivuxolimab. The V gene is TRBV10-3, the J gene TRBJ1-2; 8 bases fit TRBD1. The CDR3 here is CAIRPLDRVVEGYTF. As DNA, the CDR3 is TGTGCCATCAGACCCCTGGACAGGGTGGTGGAGGGCTACACCTTC.